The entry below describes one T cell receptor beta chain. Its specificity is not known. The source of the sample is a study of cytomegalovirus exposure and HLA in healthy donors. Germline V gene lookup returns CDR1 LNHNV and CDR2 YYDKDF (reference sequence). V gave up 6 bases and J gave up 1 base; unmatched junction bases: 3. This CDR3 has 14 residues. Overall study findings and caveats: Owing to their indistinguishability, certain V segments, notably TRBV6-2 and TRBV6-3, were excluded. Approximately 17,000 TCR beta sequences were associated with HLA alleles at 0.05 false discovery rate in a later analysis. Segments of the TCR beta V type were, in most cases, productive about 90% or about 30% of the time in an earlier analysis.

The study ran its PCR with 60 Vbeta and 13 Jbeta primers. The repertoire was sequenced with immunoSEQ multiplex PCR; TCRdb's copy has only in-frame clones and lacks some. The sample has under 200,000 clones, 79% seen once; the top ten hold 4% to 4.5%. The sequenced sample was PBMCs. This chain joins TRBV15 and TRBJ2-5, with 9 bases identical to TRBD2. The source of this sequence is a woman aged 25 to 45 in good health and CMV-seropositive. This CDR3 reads CATRMTSGQETQYF. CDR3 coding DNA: TGTGCCACCAGAATGACTAGCGGCCAAGAGACCCAGTACTTC.